Following are 6 T cell receptor beta chains from one sample sequenced in a study of graft-versus-host responses after intestinal transplantation. Assay: immunoSEQ multiplex PCR; the TCRdb copy retains only in-frame clones and omits some. The sample has some 15,000 clones; about 80% are singletons. Tissue processing of the graft released intraepithelial and lamina propria lymphocytes from it. The sequences come from ileum tissue, collected just over 100 days after intestinal transplant. The origin of the receptors is a human patient who received an intestinal transplant, so some T cells may come from the graft donor.

The rearrangement uses TRBV28 and TRBJ1-4; D is perhaps TRBD1 (5 bases). This CDR3 has 15 residues. V lost 6 bases and J lost 8, with 19 bases in between. The germline V gene encodes CDR1 MDHEN and CDR2 SYDVKM. CDR3 loop: CASRVWTRSSEKLFF. DNA of the CDR3: TGTGCCAGCAGAGTCTGGACAAGAAGTAGCGAAAAACTGTTTTTT.

This clone is labeled as medium-sized (0.01 to 0.1%). The V call is TRBV7-4, the J call TRBJ1-1, with D unresolved. Germline V gives CDR1 SGHVT, CDR2 SQSDAQ. With 5 bases removed from V and 4 bases from J, the gap between germline ends came to 20 bases. The CDR3 extends over 16 amino acids. CDR3 amino acids: CASSLTPRGRATEAFF. The CDR3 DNA is TGTGCCAGCAGCCTCACCCCCCGAGGGAGAGCCACTGAAGCTTTCTTT.

V usage is TRBV9 and J usage is TRBJ2-3, with a tentative D call TRBD1 (6 bases). The V end lost 0 bases, the J end lost 3 bases, and 11 bases lay between the germline ends. The CDR3 totals 15 residues. From germline, CDR1 is SGDLS and CDR2 YYNGEE. As DNA, the CDR3 is TGTGCCAGCAGCGTAGAGTCGCAGGGGACAGATACGCAGTATTTT. Translating it yields CASSVESQGTDTQYF.

The chain has TRBV28 and TRBJ1-6, with D perhaps TRBD1 (6 bases). Between the trimmed V and J ends, which lost 5 bases and 3 bases, there was a span of 14 bases. Germline V gene lookup returns CDR1 MDHEN and CDR2 SYDVKM. The CDR3 runs to 16 residues. The CDR3 spells CASSAGHQLYNSPLHF. The CDR3 coding sequence is TGTGCCAGCAGTGCGGGACATCAACTCTATAATTCACCCCTCCACTTT.

This sequence joins TRBV7-2 and TRBJ1-2; 7 bases are shared with TRBD1. J lost 11 bases, V lost 1 base, and 1 base had no gene match. Per the germline V gene, CDR1 is SGHTA and CDR2 is FQGNSA. The CDR3 totals 11 residues. The CDR3 loop is CASSLGDSYTF. The CDR3 DNA reads as TGTGCCAGCAGCTTAGGGGACAGTTACACCTTC.

This clone was seen only once. The chain is built from TRBV4-3 and TRBJ2-7; maybe TRBD1 (5 bases). The CDR3 consists of 13 residues. Germline CDR1 reads LGHNA; CDR2 reads YSLEER. Deletions cut 0 bases from V and 8 bases from J, with 11 bases between. CDR3 nucleotide sequence: TGCGCCAGCAGCCAAGATGGGCAGGGTAAGCAGTACTTC. Its translation is CASSQDGQGKQYF.